Listed here is a single T cell receptor beta chain. Its matching antigen is unknown. Primers for the PCR totalled 60 Vbeta and 13 Jbeta. TCRdb keeps only in-frame clones here, not all; method: immunoSEQ multiplex PCR. The sample yields about 140,000 clones, over 60% seen once. The CDR3 length is 15 residues. The ends were cut back, 2 bases at V and 8 bases at J, with 13 bases in the middle. CDR1 is MNHEY and CDR2 is SVGAGI in the germline V gene. This entry comes from a study of cytomegalovirus exposure and HLA in healthy donors. Study in general: An earlier analysis identified 120 million or so unique TCR beta sequences in about 180 million T cells.

Broader study findings: Across donors, presence/absence analyses took sequencing depth to be roughly uniform. Some V segments, including TRBV6-2 and TRBV6-3, were excluded as indistinguishable.

Sequencing used PBMCs. The chain combines TRBV6-5 with TRBJ1-6; no reliable D call. This clonotype originated in a female donor in good health and CMV-seronegative. The CDR3: CASSYGLYRDSPLHF. The CDR3 DNA reads TGTGCCAGCAGTTACGGCCTCTATCGGGATTCACCCCTCCACTTT.